The T cell receptor (beta chain) under discussion was sequenced for a study of beta chain features in type 1 diabetes (dated 2018 in TCRdb). Background on the whole study: Mean age, gender distribution, total cell number and subset yield were not different between patients and healthy donors. Across all samples, around 99 million sorted cells were examined, and cell number per subset correlated strongly with RNA yield. In the study, TCRB repertoires of sorted circulating CD4+ T cell subsets from recently diagnosed type 1 diabetes patients were compared with those of matched healthy donors. Regulatory and stem cell-like memory subsets were isolated from only 8 patients and 8 healthy donors, whereas naive and central memory subsets came from all 30 or so donors. The paper as a whole reports these results and caveats: Shorter templates might be favored by PCR, yet because patient and control samples were amplified and corrected together, any such skew would affect both groups equally. Because small numbers of individuals were included in the HLA sub-analyses, any influence of HLA type on TCRB rearrangement was left unresolved. A moderate but significant shortening of TCRB CDR3 length was observed in type 1 diabetes patients in all four CD4+ subsets. Naive, central memory and regulatory TCRB repertoires appeared to be more alike among patients than among healthy donors. Because cDNA was sequenced instead of genomic DNA, highly expressing activated cells could be over-represented, though the groups showed no difference in activation or CD3 levels. Patients with type 1 diabetes made fewer insertions and deleted more nucleotides at VDJ recombination sites, implying thymic rearrangement abnormalities.

Each donor gave one peripheral blood draw, roughly 0.11 L on average, collected into heparinised tubes. Using a panel that included CD45RO, CCR7, CD25, CD127, CD95 and CD27, naive, central memory, regulatory and stem cell-like memory CD4+ T cells were sorted on a BD FACSAria II. All sorted populations exceeded 95% purity. PBMCs were separated immediately by Lymphoprep density gradient centrifugation and were stained directly, without being cultured. Samples were stained and sorted in pairs, with one healthy donor and one patient per experiment, so that batch effects were minimized. This clone occurred a few times. It lacks a known antigen. Nothing much larger sits one base from this clone, and base qualities are not available. From the cysteine through the phenylalanine, the CDR3 covers 17 amino acids. Only CDR3 DNA is held: 51 bases, read in frame from base 1. Unmatched junction bases come to 6, with V trimmed by 0 bases and J by 4 bases. For CDR1 and CDR2, the germline V gene lists SGHTA and FQGNSA.

All of the isolated RNA was reverse transcribed with the High Capacity cDNA Reverse Transcription Kit, so expressed TCRB transcripts were sequenced. Naive, central memory and regulatory T cell samples underwent deep immunoSEQ sequencing, averaging approximately 3.3 million total reads per sample. After sorted cells were lysed in RLT buffer, RNA was extracted with DNase-treated RNeasy Micro or Mini kits, with the choice depending on cell number. Each cell subset was processed on its own to prevent cross-contamination, while patient and healthy donor samples were processed together. Using the immunoSEQ multiplex PCR, TCRB sequences were amplified from cDNA into 87-bp fragments spanning the CDR3 region. Sequencing of the amplicons was performed on the Illumina HiSeq platform. The source study handled its data this way. PCR bias was computationally corrected using synthetic template baselines, reads within Hamming distance 2 were collapsed, and singletons that could not be merged were discarded. Reads were aligned against IMGT so that V, D and J genes, CDR3 length and insertions or deletions at six rearrangement sites could be assigned. Clonotype counts were normalized to sorted cell number within each subset before computing true diversity and Gini coefficients with the tcR R package. Repertoire sharing was quantified using the overlap coefficient calculated on TCRB nucleotide sequences. Out-of-frame TCRB sequences from naive cells were analyzed to stand in for the pre-selection repertoire. Sourced from immuneACCESS, this table was stored by TCRdb with only in-frame sequences that have V and J called. A share of the clones is absent; for the studies checked, an unresolved V gene accounts for under half, and the remainder has no known explanation. D and trimming were read from the DNA, whereas the V and J calls and clone size are those reported in that table. For this sample there are 450,000 to 550,000 clones; approximately 31% appear just once. The top ten clonotypes cover 0.05% to 0.065% of the sample.

Material for sequencing was naive CD4+ T cells from blood. Taken with the paper, the label for cell subset or site translates to: true naive CD4+ T cells. The receptor was derived from a man between 18 and 29 years old in good health. Rearrangement joined TRBV7-2 to TRBJ2-3, with 11 bases in between that match TRBD2. The nucleotide sequence is given as TGTGCCAGCAGCTTAGCCACTAGCGGGAGCAGGGCAGATACGCAGTATTTT. Its amino acids are CASSLATSGSRADTQYF.